What follows are 4 T cell receptor beta chains derived from one specimen sequenced in a study of blood T cell repertoires in COVID-19 (dated by TCRdb to the early 2020s). Library preparation used the immunoSEQ multiplex PCR assay. TCRdb limited this immuneACCESS table to in-frame rearrangements with V and J called. A share of clones is missing; checked studies link under half to unresolved V genes, and the rest is unexplained. This sample gives fewer than 400,000 clones in total; roughly nine tenths of them show up just once. The ten largest make up about 5% of the sample. The sample taken for sequencing was PBMCs or T cells enriched from blood (not recorded which). The receptors here all came from a man between 60 and 70 years old who had recovered from COVID-19.

This chain links TRBV5-8 with TRBJ2-1; 8 bases agree with TRBD2. Trimming cost V 2 bases and J 6 bases; bases outside gene matches: 10. The CDR3 contains 16 residues. The V gene's germline CDR1 is SGHTS and CDR2 YDEGEE. The CDR3 spells CASSFGAGDLPNEQFF. The CDR3 DNA reads as TGTGCCAGCAGCTTTGGAGCGGGAGATTTACCCAATGAGCAGTTCTTC.

CDR3 amino acids: CATSRAGFRSEAFF. Written as DNA, the CDR3 is TGTGCCACCAGCAGAGCCGGGTTCCGCAGTGAAGCTTTCTTT. The chain combines TRBV15 with TRBJ1-1; no definite D call. Germline CDR1 is LNHNV and CDR2 is YYDKDF (reference sequence). Trimming left V 1 base short and J 7 bases short, with 13 bases between. The CDR3 runs to 14 residues.

The genes are TRBV7-3 and TRBJ2-2; TRBD1 might be the D (5 bases). The CDR3 length is 14 residues. In germline, CDR1 is SGHTA, CDR2 FQGTGA. Trimming took off 6 bases at V and 3 bases at J, with 11 bases between the two ends. The CDR3 DNA reads as TGTGCCAGCAGAATTGACAGTTACACCGGGGAGCTGTTTTTT. Translation: CASRIDSYTGELFF.

V usage is TRBV19 and J usage is TRBJ2-7; possibly TRBD1 for D (6 bases). This CDR3 has 14 residues. V was trimmed by 5 bases and J by 1 base, leaving 12 bases between them. Per the germline V gene, CDR1 is LNHDA and CDR2 is SQIVND (reference sequence). The CDR3 loop reads CASSPGAISYEQYF. The CDR3 DNA is TGTGCCAGTAGTCCAGGGGCAATTTCCTACGAGCAGTACTTC.